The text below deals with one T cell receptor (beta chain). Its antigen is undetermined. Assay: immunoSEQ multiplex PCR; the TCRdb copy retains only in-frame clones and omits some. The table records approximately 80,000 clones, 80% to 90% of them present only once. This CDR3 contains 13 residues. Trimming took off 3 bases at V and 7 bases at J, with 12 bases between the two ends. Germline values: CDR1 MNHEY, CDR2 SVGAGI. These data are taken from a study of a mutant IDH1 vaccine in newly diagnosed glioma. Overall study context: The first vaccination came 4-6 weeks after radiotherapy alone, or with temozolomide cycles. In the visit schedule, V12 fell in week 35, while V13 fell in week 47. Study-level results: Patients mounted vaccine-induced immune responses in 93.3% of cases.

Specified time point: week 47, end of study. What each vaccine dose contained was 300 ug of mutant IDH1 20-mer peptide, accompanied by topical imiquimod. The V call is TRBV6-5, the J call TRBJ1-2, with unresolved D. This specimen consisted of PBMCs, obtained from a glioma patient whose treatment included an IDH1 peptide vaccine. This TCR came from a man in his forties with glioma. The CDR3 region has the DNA TGTGCCAGCAGTTATGGGATTTATGGTGGCTACACCTTC. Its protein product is CASSYGIYGGYTF.